This T cell receptor (beta chain) was captured by sequencing in a study of blood T cell repertoires in COVID-19. Study-level information: The United States, Italy and Spain were the sources of the acute and convalescent COVID-19 samples. Sources were T cells, B-cell-depleted T cells, or PBMCs; the material itself was cDNA or gDNA.

Per the authors' pipeline: Reference gene primer amplification yielded estimated nucleated cell counts. Repertoires were generated with immunoSEQ multiplex PCR, while TCRdb's copy carries only in-frame clones and drops some. Clone size and the V and J calls come from that table; the DNA yielded D and trimming. The sample comprises roughly 32,000 clones, 90% of which are singletons, and about 1% rests with the top ten. The germline V gene has CDR1 KGHSH and CDR2 LQKENI. CDR3 length equals 14 residues. V shed 2 bases, J shed 4 bases, and the junction held 2 bases outside the gene matches. The source of this sequence is a man aged 65 to 85 with active or convalescent COVID-19. V and J are TRBV18 and TRBJ1-1; the match to TRBD1 covers 9 bases. The specimen was peripheral blood. The CDR3 loop is CASSPMTGGTEAFF. The CDR3 nucleotides are TGTGCCAGCTCACCAATGACAGGGGGCACTGAAGCTTTCTTT.